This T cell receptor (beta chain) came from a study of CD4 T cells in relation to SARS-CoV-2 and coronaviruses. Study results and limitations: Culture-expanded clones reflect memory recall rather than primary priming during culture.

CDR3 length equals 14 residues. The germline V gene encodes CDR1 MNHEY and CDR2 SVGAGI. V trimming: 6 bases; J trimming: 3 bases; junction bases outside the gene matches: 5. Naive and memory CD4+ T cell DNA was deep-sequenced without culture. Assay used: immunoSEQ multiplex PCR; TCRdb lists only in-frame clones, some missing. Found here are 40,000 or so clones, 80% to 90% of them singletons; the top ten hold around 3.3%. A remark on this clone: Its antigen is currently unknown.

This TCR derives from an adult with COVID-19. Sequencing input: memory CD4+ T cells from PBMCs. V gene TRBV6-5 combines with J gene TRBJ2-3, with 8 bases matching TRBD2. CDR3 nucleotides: TGTGCCAGCAGCCGAGCGGGAGAGACAGATACGCAGTATTTT. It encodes CASSRAGETDTQYF.